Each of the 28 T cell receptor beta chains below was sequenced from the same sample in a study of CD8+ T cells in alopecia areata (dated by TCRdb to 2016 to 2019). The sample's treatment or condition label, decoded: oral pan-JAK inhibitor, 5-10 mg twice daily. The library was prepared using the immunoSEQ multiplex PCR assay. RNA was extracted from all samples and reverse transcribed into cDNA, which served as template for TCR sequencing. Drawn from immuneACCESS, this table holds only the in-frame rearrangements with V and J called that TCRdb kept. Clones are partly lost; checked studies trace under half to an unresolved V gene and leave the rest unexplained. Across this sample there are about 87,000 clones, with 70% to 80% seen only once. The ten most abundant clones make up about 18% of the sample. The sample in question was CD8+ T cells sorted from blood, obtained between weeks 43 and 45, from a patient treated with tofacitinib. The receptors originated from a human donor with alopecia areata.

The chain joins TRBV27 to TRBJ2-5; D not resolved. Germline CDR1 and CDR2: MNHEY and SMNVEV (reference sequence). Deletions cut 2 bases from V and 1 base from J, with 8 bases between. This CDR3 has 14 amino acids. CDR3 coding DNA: TGTGCCAGCAGTTTAGATGTCTTCCAAGAGACCCAGTACTTC. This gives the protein CASSLDVFQETQYF.

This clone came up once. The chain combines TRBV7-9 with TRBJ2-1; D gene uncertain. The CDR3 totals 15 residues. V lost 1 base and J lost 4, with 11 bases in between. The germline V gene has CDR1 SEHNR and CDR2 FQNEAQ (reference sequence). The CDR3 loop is CASSLVSLGYNEQFF. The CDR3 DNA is TGTGCCAGCAGCTTAGTTTCGTTGGGGTACAATGAGCAGTTCTTC.

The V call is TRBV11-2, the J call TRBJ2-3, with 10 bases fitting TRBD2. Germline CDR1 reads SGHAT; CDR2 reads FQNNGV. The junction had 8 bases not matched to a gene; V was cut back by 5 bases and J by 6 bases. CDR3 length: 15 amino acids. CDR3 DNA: TGTGCCAGCAGCGTGGATCCTAGCGGGGGTGATACGCAGTATTTT. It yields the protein CASSVDPSGGDTQYF. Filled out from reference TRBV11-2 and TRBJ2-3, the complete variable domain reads EAGVAQSPRYKIIEKRQSVAFWCNPISGHATLYWYQQILGQGPKLLIQFQNNGVVDDSQLPKDRFSAERLKGVDSTLKIQPAKLEDSAVYLCASSVDPSGGDTQYFGPGTRLTVL.

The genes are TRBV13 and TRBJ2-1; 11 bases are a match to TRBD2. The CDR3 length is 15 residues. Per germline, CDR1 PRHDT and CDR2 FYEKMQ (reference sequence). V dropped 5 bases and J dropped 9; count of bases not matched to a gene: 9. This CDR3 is CASSPGSGGASEQFF. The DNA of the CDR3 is TGTGCCAGCAGCCCCGGTAGCGGGGGGGCGAGTGAGCAGTTCTTC. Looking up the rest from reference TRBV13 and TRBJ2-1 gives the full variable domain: AAGVIQSPRHLIKEKRETATLKCYPIPRHDTVYWYQQGPGQDPQFLISFYEKMQSDKGSIPDRFSAQQFSDYHSELNMSSLELGDSALYFCASSPGSGGASEQFFGPGTRLTVL.

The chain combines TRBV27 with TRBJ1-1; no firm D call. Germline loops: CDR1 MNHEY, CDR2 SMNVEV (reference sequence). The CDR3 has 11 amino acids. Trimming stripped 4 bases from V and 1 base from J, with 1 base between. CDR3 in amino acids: CASSSNTEAFF. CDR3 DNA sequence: TGTGCCAGCAGTTCGAACACTGAAGCTTTCTTT.

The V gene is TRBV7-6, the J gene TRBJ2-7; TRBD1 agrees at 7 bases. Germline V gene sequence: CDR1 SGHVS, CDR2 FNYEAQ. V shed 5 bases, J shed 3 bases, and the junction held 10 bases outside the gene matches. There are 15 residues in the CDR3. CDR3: CASSPNPGQFYEQYF. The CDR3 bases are TGTGCCAGCAGCCCCAATCCGGGACAGTTCTACGAGCAGTACTTC.

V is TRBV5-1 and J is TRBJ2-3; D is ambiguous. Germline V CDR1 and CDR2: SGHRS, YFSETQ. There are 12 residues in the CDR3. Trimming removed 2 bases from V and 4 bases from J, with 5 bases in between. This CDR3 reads CASSFSADTQYF. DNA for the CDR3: TGCGCCAGCAGCTTCTCCGCAGATACGCAGTATTTT.

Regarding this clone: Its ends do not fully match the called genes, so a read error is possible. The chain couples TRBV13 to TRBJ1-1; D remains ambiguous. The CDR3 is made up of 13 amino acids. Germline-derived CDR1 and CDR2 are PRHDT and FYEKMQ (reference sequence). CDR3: CASSLGRGTEAFF. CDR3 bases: TGTGCCAGCAGCCTAGGGCGCGGCACTGAAGCTTTCTTT.

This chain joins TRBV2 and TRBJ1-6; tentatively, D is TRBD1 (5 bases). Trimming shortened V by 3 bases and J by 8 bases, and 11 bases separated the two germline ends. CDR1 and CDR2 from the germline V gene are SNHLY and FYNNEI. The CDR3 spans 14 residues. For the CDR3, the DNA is TGTGCCAGCAGTGAGTCTGGGGGATATTCACCCCTCCACTTT. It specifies CASSESGGYSPLHF.

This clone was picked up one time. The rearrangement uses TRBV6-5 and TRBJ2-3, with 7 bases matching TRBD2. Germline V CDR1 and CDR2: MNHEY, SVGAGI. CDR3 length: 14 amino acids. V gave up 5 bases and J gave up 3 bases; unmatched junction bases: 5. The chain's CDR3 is CASSPTGGTDTQYF. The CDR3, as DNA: TGTGCCAGCAGTCCGACCGGGGGGACAGATACGCAGTATTTT.

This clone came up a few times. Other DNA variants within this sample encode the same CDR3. The chain's CDR3 is CSVETDSYEQYF. The CDR3 DNA follows: TGCAGCGTTGAAACGGACTCCTACGAGCAGTACTTC. This rearrangement joins TRBV29-1 to TRBJ2-7, with D unclear. This CDR3 has 12 amino acids. V lost 2 bases and J lost 0, with 5 bases in between. Germline CDR1 SQVTM, CDR2 ANQGSEA.

In DNA form, the CDR3 reads TGTGCCAGCAGCGAGAGAGTAGGACAGCCCCAGCATTTT. Translated: CASSERVGQPQHF. This chain uses TRBV14 with TRBJ1-5, with D unresolved. Germline CDR1 and CDR2: SGHDN and FVKESK. The V end was cut by 5 bases, the J end by 7 bases, with 12 bases between. This CDR3 is 13 amino acids long.

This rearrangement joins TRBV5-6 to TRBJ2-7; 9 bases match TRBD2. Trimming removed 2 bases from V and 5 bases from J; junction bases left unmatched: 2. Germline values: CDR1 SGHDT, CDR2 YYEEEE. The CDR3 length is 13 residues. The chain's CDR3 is CASSFWTSDEQYF. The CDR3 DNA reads TGTGCCAGCAGCTTTTGGACTAGCGACGAGCAGTACTTC.

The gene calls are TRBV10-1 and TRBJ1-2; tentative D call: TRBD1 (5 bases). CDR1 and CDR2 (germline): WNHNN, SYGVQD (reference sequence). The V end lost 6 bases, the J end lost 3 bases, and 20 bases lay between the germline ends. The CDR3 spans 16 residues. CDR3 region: CASSDQPQGVYYGYTF. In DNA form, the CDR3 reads TGCGCCAGCAGCGATCAACCCCAAGGGGTCTACTATGGCTACACCTTC.

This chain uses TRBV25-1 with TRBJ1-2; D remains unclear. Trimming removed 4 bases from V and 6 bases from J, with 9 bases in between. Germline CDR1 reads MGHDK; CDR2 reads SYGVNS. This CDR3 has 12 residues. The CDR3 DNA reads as TGTGCCAGCAGTGTTCCAGCAGATGGCTACACCTTC. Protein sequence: CASSVPADGYTF.

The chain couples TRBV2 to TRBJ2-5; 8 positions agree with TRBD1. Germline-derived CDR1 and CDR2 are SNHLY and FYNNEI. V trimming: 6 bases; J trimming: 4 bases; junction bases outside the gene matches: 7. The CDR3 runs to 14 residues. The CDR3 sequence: CASRPTGEGETQYF. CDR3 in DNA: TGTGCCAGCAGACCGACAGGGGAAGGAGAGACCCAGTACTTC. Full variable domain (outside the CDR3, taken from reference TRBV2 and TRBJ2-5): EPEVTQTPSHQVTQMGQEVILRCVPISNHLYFYWYRQILGQKVEFLVSFYNNEISEKSEIFDDQFSVERPDGSNFTLKIRSTKLEDSAMYFCASRPTGEGETQYFGPGTRLLVL.

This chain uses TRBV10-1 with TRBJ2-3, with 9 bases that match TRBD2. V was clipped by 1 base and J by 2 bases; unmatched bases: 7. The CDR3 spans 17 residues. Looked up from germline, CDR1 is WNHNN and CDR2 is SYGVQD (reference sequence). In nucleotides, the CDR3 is TGCGCCAGCAGTGAGTTCCTAGCGGGGACCTTCACAGATACGCAGTATTTT. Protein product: CASSEFLAGTFTDTQYF.

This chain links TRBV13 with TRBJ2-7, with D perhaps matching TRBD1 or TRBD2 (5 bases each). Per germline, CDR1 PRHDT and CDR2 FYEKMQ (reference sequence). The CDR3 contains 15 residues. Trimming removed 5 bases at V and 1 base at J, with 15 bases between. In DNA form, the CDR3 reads TGTGCCAGCAGCCCGACTAAAACAGGATCCTACGAGCAGTACTTC. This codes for CASSPTKTGSYEQYF.

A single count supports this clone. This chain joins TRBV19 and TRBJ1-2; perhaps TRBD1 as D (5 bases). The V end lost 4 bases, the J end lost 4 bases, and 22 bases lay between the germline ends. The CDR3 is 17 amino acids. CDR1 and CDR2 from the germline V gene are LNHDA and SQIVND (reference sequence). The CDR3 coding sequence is TGTGCCAGTAGTACAACCCTTGGCGGCAGGGAAACCTATGGCTACACCTTC. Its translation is CASSTTLGGRETYGYTF. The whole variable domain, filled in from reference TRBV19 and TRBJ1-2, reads DGGITQSPKYLFRKEGQNVTLSCEQNLNHDAMYWYRQDPGQGLRLIYYSQIVNDFQKGDIAEGYSVSREKKESFPLTVTSAQKNPTAFYLCASSTTLGGRETYGYTFGSGTRLTVV.

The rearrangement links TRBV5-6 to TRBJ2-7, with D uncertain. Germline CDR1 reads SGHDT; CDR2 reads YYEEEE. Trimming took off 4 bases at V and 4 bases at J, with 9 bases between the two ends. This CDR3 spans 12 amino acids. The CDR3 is CASSQQDYEQYF. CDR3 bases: TGTGCCAGCAGCCAGCAAGATTACGAGCAGTACTTC. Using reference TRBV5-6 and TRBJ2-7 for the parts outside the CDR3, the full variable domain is DAGVTQSPTHLIKTRGQQVTLRCSPKSGHDTVSWYQQALGQGPQFIFQYYEEEERQRGNFPDRFSGHQFPNYSSELNVNALLLGDSALYLCASSQQDYEQYFGPGTRLTVT.

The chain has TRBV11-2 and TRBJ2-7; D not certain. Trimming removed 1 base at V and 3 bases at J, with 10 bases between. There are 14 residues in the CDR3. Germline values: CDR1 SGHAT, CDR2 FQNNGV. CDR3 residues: CASSLGPTNYEQYF. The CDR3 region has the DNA TGTGCCAGCAGCTTAGGGCCCACGAACTACGAGCAGTACTTC.

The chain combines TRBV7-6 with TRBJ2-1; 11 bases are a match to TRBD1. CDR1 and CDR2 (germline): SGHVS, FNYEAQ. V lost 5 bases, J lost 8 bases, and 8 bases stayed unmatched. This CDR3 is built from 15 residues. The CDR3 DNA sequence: TGTGCCAGCAGCGACGGACAGGGGGCATTAGATGAGCAGTTCTTC. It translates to CASSDGQGALDEQFF.

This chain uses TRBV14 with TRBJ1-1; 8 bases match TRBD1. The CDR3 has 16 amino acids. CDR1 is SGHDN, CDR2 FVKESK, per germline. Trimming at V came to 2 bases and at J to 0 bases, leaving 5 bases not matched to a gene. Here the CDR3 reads CASSQLGQGLNTEAFF. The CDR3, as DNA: TGTGCCAGCAGCCAACTTGGACAGGGCCTGAACACTGAAGCTTTCTTT.

The CDR3 DNA reads TGTGCCAGCAGCACGCAGGAGGGAGGTCAGCCCCAGCATTTT. Residues: CASSTQEGGQPQHF. The chain has TRBV7-9 and TRBJ1-5; no clear D gene. The CDR3 is 14 amino acids. V lost 5 bases to trimming and J lost 6 bases, with 14 bases between them. Germline-derived CDR1 and CDR2 are SEHNR and FQNEAQ (reference sequence).

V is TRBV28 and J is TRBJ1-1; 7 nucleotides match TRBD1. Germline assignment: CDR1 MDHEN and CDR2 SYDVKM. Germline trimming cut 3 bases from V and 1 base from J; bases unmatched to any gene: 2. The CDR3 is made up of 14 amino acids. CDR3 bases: TGTGCCAGCAGTTTGACAGGGACGAACACTGAAGCTTTCTTT. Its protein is CASSLTGTNTEAFF.

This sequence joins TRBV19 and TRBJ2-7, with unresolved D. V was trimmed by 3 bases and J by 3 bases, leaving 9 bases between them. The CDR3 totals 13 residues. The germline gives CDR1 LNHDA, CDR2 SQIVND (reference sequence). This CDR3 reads CASSIKASYEQYF. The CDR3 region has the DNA TGTGCCAGTAGTATTAAGGCAAGCTACGAGCAGTACTTC. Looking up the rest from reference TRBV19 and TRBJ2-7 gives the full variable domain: DGGITQSPKYLFRKEGQNVTLSCEQNLNHDAMYWYRQDPGQGLRLIYYSQIVNDFQKGDIAEGYSVSREKKESFPLTVTSAQKNPTAFYLCASSIKASYEQYFGPGTRLTVT.

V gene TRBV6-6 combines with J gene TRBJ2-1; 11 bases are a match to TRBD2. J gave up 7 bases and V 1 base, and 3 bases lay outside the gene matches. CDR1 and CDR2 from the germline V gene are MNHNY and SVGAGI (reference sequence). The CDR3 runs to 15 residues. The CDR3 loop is CASSYYSGGANEQFF. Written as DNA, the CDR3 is TGTGCCAGCAGTTACTATAGCGGGGGGGCGAATGAGCAGTTCTTC.

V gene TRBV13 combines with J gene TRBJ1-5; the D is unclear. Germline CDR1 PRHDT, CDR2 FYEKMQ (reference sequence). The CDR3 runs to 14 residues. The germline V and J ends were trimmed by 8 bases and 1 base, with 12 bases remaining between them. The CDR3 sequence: CASVRRGSNQPQHF. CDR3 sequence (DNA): TGTGCCAGCGTACGTCGGGGAAGCAATCAGCCCCAGCATTTT.